Following are 10 T cell receptor beta chains from one sample sequenced in a study of blood T cell repertoires in COVID-19. Profiled with immunoSEQ multiplex PCR; TCRdb holds only in-frame clones, not every one. The sample comprises about 85,000 clones, about 92% of which are singletons, and about 2% rests with the top ten. Sequencing was done on a sample of peripheral blood. The receptors come from a middle-aged man with acute or convalescent COVID-19.

This rearrangement joins TRBV4-2 to TRBJ1-2; D is unclear. V lost 0 bases and J lost 8, with 13 bases in between. Per germline, CDR1 LGHNA and CDR2 YNFKEQ. This CDR3 contains 14 residues. CDR3 residues: CASSQDNALGGYTF. The CDR3, as DNA: TGTGCCAGCAGCCAAGATAATGCCCTCGGGGGCTACACCTTC.

CDR3 DNA: TGTGCCTGGAGGGACTCAACTCCTGGAAACACCATATATTTT. Its protein is CAWRDSTPGNTIYF. This chain links TRBV30 with TRBJ1-3; the D is unclear. V lost 3 bases, J lost 2 bases, and 11 bases lay in between. This CDR3 is 14 amino acids long. Germline CDR1 and CDR2: GTSNPN and SVGIG (reference sequence).

V and J are TRBV9 and TRBJ2-2, with D tentatively TRBD1 (6 bases). The CDR3 extends over 14 amino acids. Germline-derived CDR1 and CDR2 are SGDLS and YYNGEE. Trimming removed 0 bases at V and 6 bases at J, with 9 bases between. DNA of the CDR3: TGTGCCAGCAGCGTAGGTCAGGGGTCCGGGGAGCTGTTTTTT. Translated: CASSVGQGSGELFF. Complete variable domain (other parts from reference TRBV9 and TRBJ2-2): DSGVTQTPKHLITATGQRVTLRCSPRSGDLSVYWYQQSLDQGLQFLIQYYNGEERAKGNILERFSAQQFPDLHSELNLSSLELGDSALYFCASSVGQGSGELFFGEGSRLTVL.

The V gene is TRBV10-1, the J gene TRBJ2-1; 11 bases align to TRBD2. J was trimmed by 5 bases and V by 3 bases; bases with no gene match: 3. Germline V lookup: CDR1 WNHNN, CDR2 SYGVQD (reference sequence). The CDR3 consists of 15 residues. CDR3 coding DNA: TGCGCCAGCAGTGATCGGACTAGCGGGCACAATGAGCAGTTCTTC. Translation gives CASSDRTSGHNEQFF.

The chain combines TRBV7-8 with TRBJ1-2; possible D gene TRBD1, 5 bases. The CDR3 spans 15 residues. Per the germline V gene, CDR1 is SGHVS and CDR2 is FQNEAQ. Trimming stripped 0 bases from V and 8 bases from J, with 16 bases between. This CDR3 reads CASSLALAGVGGYTF. The CDR3 nucleotides are TGTGCCAGCAGCTTAGCGCTTGCGGGGGTTGGGGGCTACACCTTC.

The chain has TRBV18 and TRBJ1-5; 9 bases align to TRBD1. CDR1 is KGHSH, CDR2 LQKENI, per germline. The CDR3 covers 13 residues. The junction had 2 bases not matched to a gene; V was cut back by 5 bases and J by 6 bases. The CDR3 spells CASSGDRAQPQHF. Here the CDR3 DNA reads TGTGCCAGCTCAGGGGACAGGGCTCAGCCCCAGCATTTT.

V usage is TRBV4-3 and J usage is TRBJ1-3; 8 bases are a match to TRBD1. The CDR3 is 18 residues long. Germline V CDR1 and CDR2: LGHNA, YSLEER. V lost 1 base, J lost 2 bases, and 10 bases stayed unmatched. DNA for the CDR3: TGCGCCAGCAGCCAAGGAGCCGGACAGGGAGGTACTGGAAACACCATATATTTT. As protein: CASSQGAGQGGTGNTIYF.

For the CDR3, the DNA is TGTGCCAGCAGCATCGGTCTCGAAGGCTACACCTTC. Its protein product is CASSIGLEGYTF. The chain joins TRBV5-6 to TRBJ1-2; D is ambiguous. The CDR3 is made up of 12 amino acids. The V and J ends lost 4 bases and 8 bases respectively, with 12 bases between them. The germline V gene has CDR1 SGHDT and CDR2 YYEEEE.

The V and J genes are TRBV4-3 and TRBJ2-5; 13 nucleotides align to TRBD2. The ends lost 0 bases at V and 4 bases at J; junction bases unmatched: 8. The CDR3 loop spans 18 amino acids. CDR1 and CDR2 (germline): LGHNA, YSLEER. The CDR3: CASSQDRTSGGRGETQYF. The CDR3, as DNA: TGCGCCAGCAGCCAAGATAGGACTAGCGGGGGCCGGGGAGAGACCCAGTACTTC.

CDR3 sequence reads: CASSLTFLTGDGNEQYF. The CDR3 nucleotides are TGTGCCAGCAGCTTAACGTTCCTGACAGGGGACGGCAACGAGCAGTACTTC. This chain joins TRBV7-9 and TRBJ2-7, with 8 bases identical to TRBD1. Looked up from germline, CDR1 is SEHNR and CDR2 is FQNEAQ (reference sequence). V lost 2 bases, J lost 5 bases, and 14 bases stayed unmatched. There are 17 residues in the CDR3.